This T cell receptor beta chain was retrieved from a study of T cells in Graves' hyperthyroidism and ophthalmopathy. Deletions cut 3 bases from V and 3 bases from J, with 14 bases between. This CDR3 has 15 residues. Looked up from germline, CDR1 is MGHRA and CDR2 is YSYEKL. Researchers amplified the TCR beta CDR3 regions from RNA transcripts. The TCR CDR3 was amplified in a first-round RT-PCR using the HTBI primer set. TCRdb passed the multiplex PCR reads through MiXCR, listing each CDR3 protein once. The table lists fewer than 650,000 distinct CDR3 sequences, 14% to 15% of them singletons, with roughly 4.5% in the top ten.

The clonotype was recovered from a middle-aged woman with Graves' ophthalmopathy. The rearrangement joins TRBV4-1 to TRBJ1-1; TRBD1 might be the D (5 bases). Sequencing used blood. The CDR3 bases are TGCGCCAGCAGCCACAAACAGGAGGTGGACACTGAAGCTTTCTTT. This sequence encodes CASSHKQEVDTEAFF.